This T cell receptor (beta chain) emerged from a study of OX40 agonist ivuxolimab in advanced cancers. Study summary: Earlier treatment with anti-PD-1, anti-PD-L1 or anti-CTLA-4 was permitted, and approximately 38% had received some.

Measured with immunoSEQ multiplex PCR; TCRdb has only the in-frame clones, and not every one. The sample carries 20,000 to 25,000 clones, 77% recorded once. Study-wide results and caveats: Dose levels from 0.1 to 3.0 mg/kg saw CD4+ and CD8+ blood T cells expand clonally by week 6. CD8+ T cells (on average) carried more expanded clones than CD4+ T cells.

As for this clone: The antigen remains undetermined.

The CDR3 loop spans 15 amino acids. CDR1 MNHEY and CDR2 SVGAGI come from the germline V gene. V lost 0 bases to trimming and J lost 3 bases, with 8 bases between them. The specimen was CD4+ or CD8+ T cells sorted from blood, collected in a trial of the OX40 agonist ivuxolimab. The origin of this receptor is an adult with an advanced solid tumor such as melanoma, head and neck, liver or kidney cancer. The chain carries TRBV6-5 and TRBJ2-2; the D is unclear. The CDR3 bases are TGTGCCAGCAGTTACTCCCCCCAGGACACCGGGGAGCTGTTTTTT. Protein product: CASSYSPQDTGELFF.